Listed below are T cell receptor beta chains from one sample, sequenced in a study of T cell changes during pregnancy in multiple sclerosis. The repertoire was sequenced with immunoSEQ multiplex PCR; TCRdb's copy has only in-frame clones and lacks some. The sample has roughly 64,000 clones; roughly 92% are singletons. The material was peripheral blood, obtained in the second trimester of pregnancy. Every receptor here comes from a female donor with multiple sclerosis, enrolled in a pregnancy study. Both conserved end residues are part of each CDR3. Fields, in order: clone size, CDR3 length, J gene, V gene, D gene, CDR3 protein, CDR3 DNA. D genes are given only for firm matches. Part of the rows lack a size; the others show once, few, many or a class for expanded clones.

abundance: -
len: 15
j_gene: TRBJ2-3
v_gene: TRBV13
d_gene: TRBD1
CDR3aa: CASSTRTGRTDTQYF
CDR3nt: TGTGCCAGCAGCACAAGGACAGGGCGAACAGATACGCAGTATTTT

abundance: -
len: 13
j_gene: TRBJ2-7
v_gene: TRBV10-3
d_gene: TRBD2
CDR3aa: CATRLREVDEQYF
CDR3nt: TGTGCCACCCGGTTGCGGGAGGTCGACGAGCAGTACTTC

abundance: -
len: 12
j_gene: TRBJ2-1
v_gene: TRBV5-4
d_gene: -
CDR3aa: CASSLSSNEQFF
CDR3nt: TGTGCCAGCAGCCTTAGTTCAAATGAGCAGTTCTTC

abundance: -
len: 15
j_gene: TRBJ2-7
v_gene: TRBV5-1
d_gene: -
CDR3aa: CASSLLVRGDYEQYF
CDR3nt: TGCGCCAGCAGCTTGTTGGTCAGGGGGGACTACGAGCAGTACTTC

abundance: -
len: 14
j_gene: TRBJ2-5
v_gene: TRBV7-2
d_gene: -
CDR3aa: CASSPPTRKGTQYF
CDR3nt: TGTGCCAGCAGCCCCCCGACTAGAAAAGGGACCCAGTACTTC

abundance: -
len: 15
j_gene: TRBJ1-1
v_gene: TRBV4-1
d_gene: -
CDR3aa: CASSQIWTANTEAFF
CDR3nt: TGCGCCAGCAGCCAAATTTGGACAGCCAACACTGAAGCTTTCTTT

abundance: -
len: 15
j_gene: TRBJ1-2
v_gene: TRBV11-2
d_gene: -
CDR3aa: CASVSPKSGEYGYTF
CDR3nt: TGTGCCAGCGTCTCCCCTAAGTCTGGTGAATATGGCTACACCTTC

abundance: -
len: 15
j_gene: TRBJ1-5
v_gene: TRBV28
d_gene: -
CDR3aa: CASSDSGNSNQPQHF
CDR3nt: TGTGCCAGCAGTGACTCAGGGAATAGCAATCAGCCCCAGCATTTT

abundance: -
len: 15
j_gene: TRBJ2-2
v_gene: TRBV30
d_gene: TRBD2
CDR3aa: CAWSEGLADTGELFF
CDR3nt: TGTGCCTGGAGTGAGGGACTAGCGGACACCGGGGAGCTGTTTTTT

abundance: -
len: 16
j_gene: TRBJ2-7
v_gene: TRBV7-9
d_gene: TRBD2
CDR3aa: CASSPSGGTNYYEQYF
CDR3nt: TGTGCCAGCAGCCCATCAGGCGGGACTAACTACTACGAGCAGTACTTC

abundance: -
len: 16
j_gene: TRBJ1-1
v_gene: TRBV27
d_gene: TRBD1
CDR3aa: CASSPHRTGGNTEAFF
CDR3nt: TGTGCCAGCAGTCCCCATCGGACAGGGGGGAACACTGAAGCTTTCTTT

abundance: -
len: 13
j_gene: TRBJ1-5
v_gene: TRBV7-2
d_gene: -
CDR3aa: CASRRDGGQPQHF
CDR3nt: TGTGCCAGCAGGAGGGACGGGGGACAGCCCCAGCATTTT

abundance: -
len: 12
j_gene: TRBJ2-2
v_gene: TRBV30
d_gene: -
CDR3aa: CAWSRETGELFF
CDR3nt: TGTGCCTGGAGTAGAGAAACCGGGGAGCTGTTTTTT

abundance: once
len: 17
j_gene: TRBJ1-1
v_gene: TRBV13
d_gene: -
CDR3aa: CASSLVLDGGGNTEAFF
CDR3nt: TGTGCCAGCAGCTTAGTTTTGGACGGCGGGGGGAACACTGAAGCTTTCTTT

abundance: -
len: 17
j_gene: TRBJ1-5
v_gene: TRBV19
d_gene: -
CDR3aa: CASRVHPTGVGNQPQHF
CDR3nt: TGTGCCAGTAGGGTACACCCGACGGGGGTTGGCAATCAGCCCCAGCATTTT

abundance: once
len: 14
j_gene: TRBJ2-7
v_gene: TRBV30
d_gene: TRBD2
CDR3aa: CAWSVGAGGYEQYF
CDR3nt: TGTGCCTGGAGTGTAGGTGCGGGAGGCTACGAGCAGTACTTC

abundance: -
len: 13
j_gene: TRBJ2-1
v_gene: TRBV7-9
d_gene: -
CDR3aa: CACLRSSYNEQFF
CDR3nt: TGTGCCTGCCTACGTAGCTCCTACAATGAGCAGTTCTTC

abundance: -
len: 15
j_gene: TRBJ2-5
v_gene: TRBV9
d_gene: TRBD2
CDR3aa: CASSVGNSGSETQYF
CDR3nt: TGTGCCAGCAGCGTAGGAAATAGCGGGAGCGAGACCCAGTACTTC

abundance: -
len: 14
j_gene: TRBJ1-4
v_gene: TRBV18
d_gene: TRBD1
CDR3aa: CASSPGQNNEKLFF
CDR3nt: TGTGCCAGCTCTCCGGGACAGAATAATGAAAAACTGTTTTTT

abundance: -
len: 14
j_gene: TRBJ2-3
v_gene: TRBV6-6
d_gene: -
CDR3aa: CASSPGGSEDTQYF
CDR3nt: TGTGCCAGCAGCCCCGGAGGGTCGGAAGATACGCAGTATTTT

abundance: -
len: 14
j_gene: TRBJ1-1
v_gene: TRBV27
d_gene: TRBD1
CDR3aa: CASSLDRGYAEAFF
CDR3nt: TGTGCCAGCAGTTTAGACAGGGGATACGCTGAAGCTTTCTTT

abundance: -
len: 11
j_gene: TRBJ2-5
v_gene: TRBV2
d_gene: -
CDR3aa: CASSSKETQYF
CDR3nt: TGTGCCAGCAGTTCTAAAGAGACCCAGTACTTC

abundance: once
len: 15
j_gene: TRBJ1-1
v_gene: TRBV18
d_gene: -
CDR3aa: CASSLGGGMNTEAFF
CDR3nt: TGTGCCAGCTCCCTAGGGGGGGGGATGAACACTGAAGCTTTCTTT

abundance: -
len: 15
j_gene: TRBJ2-2
v_gene: TRBV4-1
d_gene: TRBD2
CDR3aa: CASSSGMGNTGELFF
CDR3nt: TGCGCCAGCAGTAGCGGGATGGGTAACACCGGGGAGCTGTTTTTT

abundance: -
len: 19
j_gene: TRBJ2-3
v_gene: TRBV28
d_gene: TRBD2
CDR3aa: CASSLRTSGSEGGTDTQYF
CDR3nt: TGTGCCAGCAGCCTACGCACTAGCGGGTCAGAGGGAGGTACAGATACGCAGTATTTT

abundance: -
len: 14
j_gene: TRBJ2-7
v_gene: TRBV5-4
d_gene: TRBD2
CDR3aa: CASSLESGGYEQYF
CDR3nt: TGTGCCAGCAGCTTGGAATCGGGGGGCTACGAGCAGTACTTC

abundance: -
len: 14
j_gene: TRBJ1-1
v_gene: TRBV5-1
d_gene: -
CDR3aa: CASSLYSRSSLAFF
CDR3nt: TGCGCCAGCAGCTTGTACTCCAGGTCTTCGTTGGCTTTCTTT

abundance: once
len: 15
j_gene: TRBJ1-1
v_gene: TRBV10-1
d_gene: -
CDR3aa: CASSVGGRGNTEAFF
CDR3nt: TGCGCCAGCAGTGTCGGCGGTCGCGGGAACACTGAAGCTTTCTTT

abundance: once
len: 21
j_gene: TRBJ1-3
v_gene: TRBV28
d_gene: TRBD1
CDR3aa: CASSFNPLSTGEKDSGNTIYF
CDR3nt: TGTGCCAGCAGTTTTAATCCCCTGTCGACAGGGGAAAAGGACTCTGGAAACACCATATATTTT

abundance: -
len: 13
j_gene: TRBJ1-1
v_gene: TRBV9
d_gene: -
CDR3aa: CASSVGGDTEAFF
CDR3nt: TGTGCCAGCAGCGTAGGGGGAGACACTGAAGCTTTCTTT

abundance: few
len: 13
j_gene: TRBJ2-5
v_gene: TRBV28
d_gene: TRBD2
CDR3aa: CASQTSGKETQYF
CDR3nt: TGTGCCAGCCAGACTAGCGGGAAAGAGACCCAGTACTTC

abundance: -
len: 15
j_gene: TRBJ1-5
v_gene: TRBV4-1
d_gene: -
CDR3aa: CASSQGGLGNQPQHF
CDR3nt: TGCGCCAGCAGCCAAGGGGGGCTTGGCAATCAGCCCCAGCATTTT

abundance: -
len: 13
j_gene: TRBJ2-2
v_gene: TRBV10-2
d_gene: -
CDR3aa: CASSEGGTGELFF
CDR3nt: TGCGCCAGCAGTGAAGGCGGGACCGGGGAGCTGTTTTTT

abundance: -
len: 13
j_gene: TRBJ1-2
v_gene: TRBV6-1
d_gene: TRBD1
CDR3aa: CASSNDRAHGYTF
CDR3nt: TGTGCCAGCAGCAATGACAGGGCCCATGGCTACACCTTC

abundance: -
len: 13
j_gene: TRBJ2-5
v_gene: TRBV10-3
d_gene: -
CDR3aa: CAISYGTQETQYF
CDR3nt: TGTGCCATCAGTTACGGGACTCAAGAGACCCAGTACTTC

abundance: -
len: 15
j_gene: TRBJ2-3
v_gene: TRBV11-2
d_gene: -
CDR3aa: CASSYRVESTDTQYF
CDR3nt: TGTGCCAGCAGCTATCGGGTGGAGTCCACAGATACGCAGTATTTT

abundance: -
len: 17
j_gene: TRBJ1-1
v_gene: TRBV19
d_gene: TRBD1
CDR3aa: CASSIPFRQGETPEAFF
CDR3nt: TGTGCCAGTAGTATACCCTTTCGACAGGGGGAGACCCCTGAAGCTTTCTTT

abundance: once
len: 18
j_gene: TRBJ2-6
v_gene: TRBV7-9
d_gene: TRBD2
CDR3aa: CASTIGGSGYSGANVLTF
CDR3nt: TGTGCCAGCACCATCGGGGGGTCTGGTTACTCTGGGGCCAACGTCCTGACTTTC

abundance: -
len: 14
j_gene: TRBJ2-5
v_gene: TRBV10-2
d_gene: TRBD2
CDR3aa: CASSEFGGGETQYF
CDR3nt: TGCGCCAGCAGTGAGTTCGGGGGGGGAGAGACCCAGTACTTC

abundance: -
len: 14
j_gene: TRBJ2-7
v_gene: TRBV4-3
d_gene: -
CDR3aa: CASSQGLASYEQYF
CDR3nt: TGCGCCAGCAGCCAAGGCCTAGCCTCCTACGAGCAGTACTTC

abundance: -
len: 16
j_gene: TRBJ2-5
v_gene: TRBV4-1
d_gene: -
CDR3aa: CASSRAQGHIQETQYF
CDR3nt: TGCGCCAGCAGCCGCGCTCAGGGGCATATTCAAGAGACCCAGTACTTC

abundance: -
len: 15
j_gene: TRBJ1-2
v_gene: TRBV25-1
d_gene: -
CDR3aa: CASSEYAGAYYGYTF
CDR3nt: TGTGCCAGCAGTGAATATGCGGGGGCATACTATGGCTACACCTTC

abundance: -
len: 15
j_gene: TRBJ1-5
v_gene: TRBV19
d_gene: TRBD1
CDR3aa: CASSQGEGANQPQHF
CDR3nt: TGTGCCAGTAGTCAAGGAGAGGGGGCGAATCAGCCCCAGCATTTT

abundance: -
len: 14
j_gene: TRBJ1-5
v_gene: TRBV5-1
d_gene: -
CDR3aa: CASSFQGGNQPQHF
CDR3nt: TGCGCCAGCAGCTTTCAGGGCGGCAATCAGCCCCAGCATTTT

abundance: -
len: 16
j_gene: TRBJ2-7
v_gene: TRBV13
d_gene: TRBD1
CDR3aa: CASSLGRTGANYEQYF
CDR3nt: TGTGCCAGCAGCTTAGGTCGGACAGGGGCGAACTACGAGCAGTACTTC

abundance: -
len: 15
j_gene: TRBJ1-1
v_gene: TRBV7-9
d_gene: -
CDR3aa: CASSPHREFGTEAFF
CDR3nt: TGTGCCAGCAGCCCACACAGGGAGTTCGGCACTGAAGCTTTCTTT

abundance: -
len: 16
j_gene: TRBJ1-5
v_gene: TRBV5-1
d_gene: -
CDR3aa: CASSWAAAGEGQPQHF
CDR3nt: TGCGCCAGCAGCTGGGCCGCGGCGGGGGAGGGTCAGCCCCAGCATTTT

abundance: once
len: 13
j_gene: TRBJ2-5
v_gene: TRBV27
d_gene: -
CDR3aa: CASSFSGVETQYF
CDR3nt: TGTGCCAGCAGTTTTTCCGGGGTGGAGACCCAGTACTTC

abundance: -
len: 17
j_gene: TRBJ1-2
v_gene: TRBV9
d_gene: TRBD1
CDR3aa: CASSVARTGGGDYGYTF
CDR3nt: TGTGCCAGCAGCGTAGCTAGGACAGGGGGCGGAGACTATGGCTACACCTTC

abundance: -
len: 17
j_gene: TRBJ1-5
v_gene: TRBV7-9
d_gene: TRBD1
CDR3aa: CASSLGGQGHSNQPQHF
CDR3nt: TGTGCCAGCAGCTTGGGAGGACAGGGTCATAGCAATCAGCCCCAGCATTTT

abundance: -
len: 15
j_gene: TRBJ2-1
v_gene: TRBV10-3
d_gene: TRBD2
CDR3aa: CAITPGTSGLDEQFF
CDR3nt: TGTGCCATCACTCCCGGGACTAGCGGGCTTGATGAGCAGTTCTTC

abundance: -
len: 15
j_gene: TRBJ2-7
v_gene: TRBV7-9
d_gene: TRBD1
CDR3aa: CASSLQGAKSYEQYF
CDR3nt: TGTGCCAGCAGCTTACAGGGGGCAAAGAGTTACGAGCAGTACTTC